This entry is about one TCR beta chain. The record originates from a study of patients and donors after allogeneic stem cell transplantation. The CDR3 is made up of 15 amino acids. The V and J ends lost 7 bases and 0 bases respectively, with 16 bases between them. TCRdb redid the calling of the RT-PCR reads with MiXCR, one entry per CDR3 protein. The sample includes hundreds of thousands of distinct CDR3 sequences, 16% of them seen just once. V gene TRBV12-3 or TRBV12-4 combines with J gene TRBJ2-7; TRBD2 might be the D (6 bases). The sample was blood, either unsorted or a sorted T cell fraction (not recorded which). The sequence was obtained from a human donor who was either an allogeneic HSCT recipient or a stem cell or donor lymphocyte infusion donor (not recorded which). It is not recorded whose cells these are; they may come from a transplant donor. The CDR3, as DNA: TGTGCCAGCACCGCCCGTTGGGGGGACTCCTACGAGCAGTACTTC. As protein: CASTARWGDSYEQYF.